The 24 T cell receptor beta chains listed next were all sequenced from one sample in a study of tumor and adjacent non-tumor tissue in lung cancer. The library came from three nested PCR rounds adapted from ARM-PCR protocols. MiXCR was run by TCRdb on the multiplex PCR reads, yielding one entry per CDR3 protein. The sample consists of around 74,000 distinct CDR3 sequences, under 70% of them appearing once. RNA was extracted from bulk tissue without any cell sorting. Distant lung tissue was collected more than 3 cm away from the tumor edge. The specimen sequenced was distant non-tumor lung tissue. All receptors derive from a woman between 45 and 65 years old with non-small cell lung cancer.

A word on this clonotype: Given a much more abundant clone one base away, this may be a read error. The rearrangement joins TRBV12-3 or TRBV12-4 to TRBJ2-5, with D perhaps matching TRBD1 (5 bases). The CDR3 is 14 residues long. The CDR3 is CARSLDSLGETQYF. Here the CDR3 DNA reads TGTGCCCGCAGTTTAGACAGCCTCGGGGAGACCCAGTACTTC.

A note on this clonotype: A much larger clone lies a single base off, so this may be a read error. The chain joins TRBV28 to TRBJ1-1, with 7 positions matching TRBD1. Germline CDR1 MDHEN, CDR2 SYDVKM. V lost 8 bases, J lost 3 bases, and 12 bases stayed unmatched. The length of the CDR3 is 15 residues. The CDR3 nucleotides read TGTGCCAGCGGTCTTTCGACAGGGTGCGACACTGAAGCTTTCTTT. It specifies CASGLSTGCDTEAFF. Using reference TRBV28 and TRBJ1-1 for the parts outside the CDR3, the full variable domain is DVKVTQSSRYLVKRTGEKVFLECVQDMDHENMFWYRQDPGLGLRLIYFSYDVKMKEKGDIPEGYSVSREKKERFSLILESASTNQTSMYLCASGLSTGCDTEAFFGQGTRLTVV.

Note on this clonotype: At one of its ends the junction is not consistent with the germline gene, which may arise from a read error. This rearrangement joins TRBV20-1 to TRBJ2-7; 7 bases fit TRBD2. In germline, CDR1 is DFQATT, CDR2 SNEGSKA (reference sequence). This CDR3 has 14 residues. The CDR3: CSVLISGRSYVQYF. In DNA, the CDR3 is TGCAGTGTTCTCATTAGCGGGCGCTCCTACGTGCAGTACTTC.

The CDR3, as DNA: TGTGCAGGCAGCCGCGGACAGGGGCATGATGGCTACACCTTC. It is translated as CAGSRGQGHDGYTF. The rearrangement uses TRBV6-2 or TRBV6-3 and TRBJ1-2, with 9 positions matching TRBD1. Germline lookup yields CDR1 MNHEY and CDR2 SVGEGT. The CDR3 is 14 amino acids.

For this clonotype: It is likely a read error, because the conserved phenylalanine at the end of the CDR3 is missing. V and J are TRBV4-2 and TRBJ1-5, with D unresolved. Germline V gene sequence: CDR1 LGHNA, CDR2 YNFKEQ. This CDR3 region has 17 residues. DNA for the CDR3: TGTACCAGCAGCCTCCTTTGGGCCAGAGAGACAAATCAGCCCCAGCATTCT. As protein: CTSSLLWARETNQPQHS.

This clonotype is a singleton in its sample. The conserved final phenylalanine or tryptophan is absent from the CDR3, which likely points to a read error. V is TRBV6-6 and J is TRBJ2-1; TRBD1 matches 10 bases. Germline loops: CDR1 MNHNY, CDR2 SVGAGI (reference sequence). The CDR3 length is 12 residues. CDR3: CASKTGGNVQFL. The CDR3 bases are TGTGCCAGCAAGACAGGGGGCAATGTGCAGTTCCTC.

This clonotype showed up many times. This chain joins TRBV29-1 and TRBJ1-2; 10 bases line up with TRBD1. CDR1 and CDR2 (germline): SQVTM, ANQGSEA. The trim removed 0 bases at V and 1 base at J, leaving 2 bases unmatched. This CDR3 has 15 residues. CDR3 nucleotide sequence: TGCAGCGTTGAAGATGGGACAGGGGTTAACTATGGCTACACCTTC. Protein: CSVEDGTGVNYGYTF.

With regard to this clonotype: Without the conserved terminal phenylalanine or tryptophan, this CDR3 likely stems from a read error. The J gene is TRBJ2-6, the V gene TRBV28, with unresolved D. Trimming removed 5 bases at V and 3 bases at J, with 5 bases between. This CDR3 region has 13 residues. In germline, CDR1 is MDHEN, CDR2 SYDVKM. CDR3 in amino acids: CASSVVGANVLTL. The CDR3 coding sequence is TGTGCCAGCAGTGTTGTTGGGGCCAACGTCCTGACTTTA.

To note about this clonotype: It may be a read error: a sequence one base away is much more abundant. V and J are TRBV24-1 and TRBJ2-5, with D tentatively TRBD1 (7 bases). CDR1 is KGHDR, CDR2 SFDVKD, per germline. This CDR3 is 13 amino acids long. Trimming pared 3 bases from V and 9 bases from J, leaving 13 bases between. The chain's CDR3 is CATSDVRGEAQYF. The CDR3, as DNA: TGTGCCACCAGTGATGTCAGGGGGGAGGCCCAGTACTTC.

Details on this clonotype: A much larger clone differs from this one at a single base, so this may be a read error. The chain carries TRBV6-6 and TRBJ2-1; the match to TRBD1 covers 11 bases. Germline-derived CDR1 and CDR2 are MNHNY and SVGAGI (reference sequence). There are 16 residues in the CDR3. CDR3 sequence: CAISSIGQGAYNEQFF. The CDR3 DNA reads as TGTGCCATCAGTTCCATCGGACAGGGGGCATACAATGAGCAGTTCTTC.

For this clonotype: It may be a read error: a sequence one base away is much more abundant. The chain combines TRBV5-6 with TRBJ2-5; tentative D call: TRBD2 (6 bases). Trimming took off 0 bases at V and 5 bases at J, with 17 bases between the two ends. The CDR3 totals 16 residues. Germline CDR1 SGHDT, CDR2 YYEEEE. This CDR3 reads CASSLGGGTQYETQYF. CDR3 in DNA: TGTGCCAGCAGCTTGGGGGGAGGAACCCAATACGAGACCCAGTACTTC.

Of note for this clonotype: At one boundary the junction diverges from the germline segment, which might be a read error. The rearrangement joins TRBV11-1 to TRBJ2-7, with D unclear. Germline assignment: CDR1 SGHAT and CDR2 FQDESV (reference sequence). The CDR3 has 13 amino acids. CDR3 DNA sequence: TGTGCCGGCAGCGCTGGCAGAACCTACGAGCACTACTTC. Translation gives CAGSAGRTYEHYF.

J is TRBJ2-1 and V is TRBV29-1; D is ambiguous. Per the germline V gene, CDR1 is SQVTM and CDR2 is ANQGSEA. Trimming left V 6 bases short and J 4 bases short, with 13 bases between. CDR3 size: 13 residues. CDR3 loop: CSVVIFSYNEQFF. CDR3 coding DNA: TGCAGCGTGGTCATATTCTCTTACAATGAGCAGTTCTTC.

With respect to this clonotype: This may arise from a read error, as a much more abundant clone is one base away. CDR3 amino acids: CTSRSPQTGETQYF. CDR3 DNA: TGTACCAGCCGGTCTCCCCAGACTGGGGAGACCCAGTACTTC. The rearrangement uses TRBV28 and TRBJ2-5; no reliable D call. This CDR3 has 14 amino acids. Germline-derived CDR1 and CDR2 are MDHEN and SYDVKM.

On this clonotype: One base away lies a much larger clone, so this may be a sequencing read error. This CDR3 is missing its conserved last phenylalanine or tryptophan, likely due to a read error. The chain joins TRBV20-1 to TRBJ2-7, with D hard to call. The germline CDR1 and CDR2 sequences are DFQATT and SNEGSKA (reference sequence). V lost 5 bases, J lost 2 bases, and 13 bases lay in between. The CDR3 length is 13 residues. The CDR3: CSAVEDGTYEQYL. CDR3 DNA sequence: TGCAGTGCTGTCGAGGACGGAACCTACGAGCAGTACCTC.

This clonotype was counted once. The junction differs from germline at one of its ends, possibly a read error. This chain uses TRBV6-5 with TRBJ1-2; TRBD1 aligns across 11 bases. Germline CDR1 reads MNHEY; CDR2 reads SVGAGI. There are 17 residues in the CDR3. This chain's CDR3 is CPSSYSSRWDRGAGYTF. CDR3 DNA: TGTCCCAGCAGTTACTCATCGCGCTGGGACAGGGGGGCTGGCTACACCTTC.

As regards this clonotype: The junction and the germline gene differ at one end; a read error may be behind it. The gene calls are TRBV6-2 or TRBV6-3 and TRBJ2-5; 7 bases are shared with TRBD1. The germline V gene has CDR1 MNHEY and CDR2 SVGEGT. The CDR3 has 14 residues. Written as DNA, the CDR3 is TGTGCCAGCAACCAACAGGGGATCCAAGAGACCCGGTACTTC. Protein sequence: CASNQQGIQETRYF.

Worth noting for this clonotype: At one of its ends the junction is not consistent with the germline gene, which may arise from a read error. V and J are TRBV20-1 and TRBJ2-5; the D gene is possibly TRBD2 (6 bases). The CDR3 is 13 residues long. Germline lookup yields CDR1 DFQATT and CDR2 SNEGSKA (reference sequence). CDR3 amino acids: CSVLREPQEIQYF. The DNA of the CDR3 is TGCAGTGTACTCCGGGAGCCTCAAGAGATCCAGTACTTC.

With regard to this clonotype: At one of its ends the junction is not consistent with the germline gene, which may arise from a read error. CDR3 loop: CSARQPLHETHYF. CDR3 coding DNA: TGCAGTGCTAGACAGCCTCTACATGAGACCCACTACTTC. The chain links TRBV20-1 to TRBJ2-5; unclear D gene. This CDR3 has 13 amino acids. The germline V gene has CDR1 DFQATT and CDR2 SNEGSKA (reference sequence).

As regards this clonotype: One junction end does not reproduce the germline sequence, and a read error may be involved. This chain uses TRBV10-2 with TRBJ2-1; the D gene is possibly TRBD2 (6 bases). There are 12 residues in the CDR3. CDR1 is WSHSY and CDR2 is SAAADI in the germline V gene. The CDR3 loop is CASMEGQGEQFF. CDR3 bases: TGCGCTAGCATGGAGGGGCAGGGTGAGCAGTTCTTC.

CDR3 sequence (DNA): TGTGCCAGCAGTCCCCCCCCCTGGCGAGATACCCAGTACTTC. As protein: CASSPPPWRDTQYF. This sequence joins TRBV28 and TRBJ2-5; D gene ambiguous. Per germline, CDR1 MDHEN and CDR2 SYDVKM. Trimming cost V 5 bases and J 8 bases, with 18 bases left between them. This CDR3 has 14 amino acids. Combining the CDR3 with reference TRBV28 and TRBJ2-5 gives the whole variable domain DVKVTQSSRYLVKRTGEKVFLECVQDMDHENMFWYRQDPGLGLRLIYFSYDVKMKEKGDIPEGYSVSREKKERFSLILESASTNQTSMYLCASSPPPWRDTQYFGPGTRLLVL.

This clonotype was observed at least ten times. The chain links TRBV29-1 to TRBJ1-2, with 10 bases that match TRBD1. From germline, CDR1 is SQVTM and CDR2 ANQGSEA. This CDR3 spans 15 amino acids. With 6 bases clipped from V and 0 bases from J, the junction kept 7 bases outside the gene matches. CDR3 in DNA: TGCAGCGTAACCGGGACAGGGGTTACTAACTATGGCTACACCTTC. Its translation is CSVTGTGVTNYGYTF.

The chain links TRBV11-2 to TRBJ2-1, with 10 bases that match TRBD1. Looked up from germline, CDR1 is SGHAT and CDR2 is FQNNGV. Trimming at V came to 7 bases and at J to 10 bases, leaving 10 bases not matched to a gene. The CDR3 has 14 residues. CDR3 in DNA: TGTGCCAGCAACTGGAGGACAGGGGGACAAGAGCAGTTCTTC. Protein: CASNWRTGGQEQFF.

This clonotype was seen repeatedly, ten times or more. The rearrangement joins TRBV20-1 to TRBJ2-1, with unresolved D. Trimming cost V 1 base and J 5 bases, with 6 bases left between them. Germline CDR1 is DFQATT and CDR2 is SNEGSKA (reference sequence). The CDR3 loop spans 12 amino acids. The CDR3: CSARVENNEQFF. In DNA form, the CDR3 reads TGCAGTGCTAGAGTGGAAAACAATGAGCAGTTCTTC.